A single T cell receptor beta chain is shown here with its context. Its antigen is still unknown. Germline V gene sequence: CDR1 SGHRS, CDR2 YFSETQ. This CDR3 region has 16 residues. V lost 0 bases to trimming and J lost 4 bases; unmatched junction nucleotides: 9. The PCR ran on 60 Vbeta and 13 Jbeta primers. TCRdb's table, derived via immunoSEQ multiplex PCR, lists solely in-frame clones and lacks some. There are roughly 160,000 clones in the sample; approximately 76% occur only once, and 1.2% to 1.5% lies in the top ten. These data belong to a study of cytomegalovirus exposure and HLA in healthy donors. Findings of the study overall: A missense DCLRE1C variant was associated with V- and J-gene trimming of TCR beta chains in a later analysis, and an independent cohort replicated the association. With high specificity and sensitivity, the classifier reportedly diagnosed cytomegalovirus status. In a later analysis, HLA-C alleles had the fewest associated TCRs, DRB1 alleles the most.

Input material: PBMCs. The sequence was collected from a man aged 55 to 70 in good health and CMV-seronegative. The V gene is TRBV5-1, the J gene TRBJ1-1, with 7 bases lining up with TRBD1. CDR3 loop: CASSLDSGTGATEAFF. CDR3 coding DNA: TGCGCCAGCAGCTTGGATTCGGGAACAGGGGCCACTGAAGCTTTCTTT.